One TCR beta chain is described in this entry. This entry comes from a study of T-cell reconstitution after alpha-beta-depleted transplantation in children. Using unique molecular identifiers, the investigators prepared the TCRbeta library. Via MiXCR, TCRdb re-called the PCR reads, giving one row per CDR3 protein. The table records hundreds of thousands of distinct CDR3 sequences, about 15% of them present only once. Here the sequenced sample was PBMCs from the stem cell graft donor, taken from the stem cell graft. This TCR came from a human donor who donated a stem cell graft to a child with acute myeloid leukemia.

CDR3 sequence (DNA): TGTGCCAGCAGTCCGACCGTAGCCTACGAGCAGTACGTC. It translates to CASSPTVAYEQYV. The J gene is TRBJ2-7, the V gene TRBV6-2 or TRBV6-3; D remains ambiguous. Between the trimmed V and J ends, which lost 5 bases and 2 bases, there was a span of 10 bases. Germline-derived CDR1 and CDR2 are MNHEY and SVGEGT. CDR3 length equals 13 residues.